This T cell receptor beta chain was sequenced in a study of blood T cell repertoires in COVID-19. Here immunoSEQ multiplex PCR was the method, and the copy in TCRdb shows in-frame clones only, minus some. The data contain some 340,000 clones, 75% to 90% of them singletons. This CDR3 is 11 amino acids long. The genes are TRBV12-2 and TRBJ1-6. TRBV12-2 is reported as a pseudogene. The material sequenced was peripheral blood. This clonotype was obtained from a young woman with acute or convalescent COVID-19. CDR3 bases: TGTGCAAGTCGCTTTTCGTCACCCCTCCACTTT. The encoded protein is CASRFSSPLHF.